Below, 28 T cell receptor beta chains from the same sample are listed, as sequenced in a study of response to subunit inactivated influenza vaccine. Each CDR3 protein is one row after TCRdb ran MiXCR on the RT-PCR reads. The sample has more than 450,000 distinct CDR3 sequences, roughly 12% seen once. These data are also associated with another study on T cells expressing NK-cell markers. As that report states: UMIs were included in TCR beta cDNA generated by 5'RACE template switching.

Material: PBMCs from blood, obtained on the day of vaccination. The receptors stem from a man aged 50-60 years who received an inactivated influenza vaccine.

This clonotype occurred many times. The chain has TRBV29-1 and TRBJ1-2; D unclear. Trimming cost V 6 bases and J 2 bases, with 13 bases left between them. This CDR3 comprises 13 residues. CDR1 and CDR2 (germline): SQVTM, ANQGSEA. The CDR3 DNA sequence: TGCAGCGTGCGGCCCGCCGGGAACTATGGCTACACCTTC. As protein: CSVRPAGNYGYTF.

This clonotype occurred many times. A read error may produce the germline difference seen at one junction end. The chain is built from TRBV12-3 or TRBV12-4 and TRBJ2-7; the D call may be TRBD1 or TRBD2 (6 bases each). The CDR3 contains 12 residues. The CDR3 DNA reads TGTGCCAGCACCCAGGGGCCCGGGGACTTGGTTTTC. Translated: CASTQGPGDLVF.

Only a few counts were recorded for this clonotype. The chain links TRBV7-2 to TRBJ2-4; the match to TRBD1 covers 7 bases. The CDR3 loop spans 15 amino acids. The V and J ends lost 4 bases and 6 bases, in that order; junction bases with no gene match: 9. Germline values: CDR1 SGHTA, CDR2 FQGNSA. For the CDR3, the DNA is TGTGCCAGCAGCTCGACCGGGACAGCAACAAACATTCAGTACTTC. Amino acids: CASSSTGTATNIQYF.

This clonotype was found a few times. V gene TRBV19 combines with J gene TRBJ2-3; D ambiguous. CDR3 length equals 14 residues. From germline, CDR1 is LNHDA and CDR2 SQIVND (reference sequence). V gave up 3 bases and J gave up 2 bases, with 9 bases separating them. The CDR3 region has the DNA TGTGCCAGTAGTATGTTGGTTCACACAGATACGCAGTATTTT. Translation: CASSMLVHTDTQYF.

The chain uses TRBV4-1 and TRBJ1-3, with D unclear. CDR3 length: 17 residues. With 0 bases removed from V and 4 bases from J, the gap between germline ends came to 16 bases. Germline V gives CDR1 MGHRA, CDR2 YSYEKL. The CDR3 loop is CASSQEGRTSTGNTIYF. DNA for the CDR3: TGCGCCAGCAGCCAAGAAGGAAGAACCTCAACAGGAAACACCATATATTTT.

In its sample, this clonotype was seen a few times. The chain employs TRBV6-1 and TRBJ2-5, with TRBD2 matching over 11 bases. V was pared by 3 bases and J by 6 bases, with 12 bases of the junction left unmatched. CDR1 is MNHNS, CDR2 SASEGT, per germline. The CDR3 consists of 17 residues. For the CDR3, the DNA is TGTGCCAGCAGTGACCACATGCCGGGACTAGCGGAGAAGACCCAGTACTTC. This gives the protein CASSDHMPGLAEKTQYF.

This clonotype was detected many times. The rearrangement links TRBV16 to TRBJ2-2; D may be TRBD1 (5 bases). This CDR3 comprises 16 residues. CDR1 and CDR2 from the germline V gene are KGHSY and FQNENV. V lost 2 bases and J 5 bases, leaving 15 bases between the germline ends. The CDR3 here is CASSQNQAGQTGELFF. The DNA of the CDR3 is TGTGCCAGCAGCCAAAACCAAGCAGGGCAGACCGGGGAGCTGTTTTTT.

This clonotype appeared many times. The chain employs TRBV3-1 and TRBJ2-2, with 12 nucleotides matching TRBD2. Germline values: CDR1 LGHDT, CDR2 YNNKEL (reference sequence). Trimming removed 4 bases from V and 5 bases from J; junction bases left unmatched: 8. The CDR3 contains 17 residues. In DNA form, the CDR3 reads TGTGCCAGCAGCCCTGAGGGACTAGCGGGCGGTACCGGGGAGCTGTTTTTT. It is translated as CASSPEGLAGGTGELFF.

The chain is built from TRBV4-3 and TRBJ2-5; TRBD2 matches 8 bases. Germline trimming cut 0 bases from V and 0 bases from J; bases unmatched to any gene: 6. The CDR3 spans 17 residues. The germline V gene encodes CDR1 LGHNA and CDR2 YSLEER. CDR3 DNA sequence: TGCGCCAGCAGCCAAGATCCGGGGGGGACGTACCAAGAGACCCAGTACTTC. This gives the protein CASSQDPGGTYQETQYF.

The V call is TRBV2, the J call TRBJ2-1, with a weak D call TRBD1 (6 bases). This CDR3 comprises 13 residues. With 9 bases removed from V and 15 bases from J, the gap between germline ends came to 24 bases. Germline assignment: CDR1 SNHLY and CDR2 FYNNEI. As DNA, the CDR3 is TGTGCCAGAGATCTTCCCGGGACACTCAATCTGTTCTTC. It yields the protein CARDLPGTLNLFF. The whole variable domain, remainder taken from reference TRBV2 and TRBJ2-1, is EPEVTQTPSHQVTQMGQEVILRCVPISNHLYFYWYRQILGQKVEFLVSFYNNEISEKSEIFDDQFSVERPDGSNFTLKIRSTKLEDSAMYFCARDLPGTLNLFFGPGTRLTVL.

This clonotype was counted a few times. The chain links TRBV4-3 to TRBJ2-7; TRBD2 is a possible D gene (5 bases). The V gene lost 2 bases and the J gene lost 2 bases, with 16 bases spanning the gap. Germline-derived CDR1 and CDR2 are LGHNA and YSLEER. There are 16 residues in the CDR3. CDR3 loop: CASSQFLVGSAYEQYF. The CDR3 DNA is TGCGCCAGCAGCCAATTTCTGGTGGGTAGCGCCTACGAGCAGTACTTC.

This clonotype has ten or more counts. The CDR3 bases are TGTGCCAGCAGCCCCACTGATCCATACAATGAGCAGTTCTTC. Amino acid sequence: CASSPTDPYNEQFF. This chain links TRBV7-8 with TRBJ2-1; no clear D gene. This CDR3 spans 14 amino acids. Germline assignment: CDR1 SGHVS and CDR2 FQNEAQ. The V and J ends lost 5 bases and 4 bases respectively, with 12 bases between them.

This clonotype occurred a few times. J is TRBJ1-5 and V is TRBV6-2 or TRBV6-3; TRBD1 matches 7 bases. CDR3 length: 15 residues. V lost 6 bases, J lost 4 bases, and 9 bases stayed unmatched. Germline V lookup: CDR1 MNHEY, CDR2 SVGEGT. The chain's CDR3 is CASRETGSGNQPQHF. In DNA, the CDR3 is TGTGCCAGCAGAGAGACAGGGAGCGGGAATCAGCCCCAGCATTTT.

This clonotype was seen more than once but under ten times. The chain recombines TRBV24-1 with TRBJ2-2; 8 bases fit TRBD1. Germline CDR1 reads KGHDR; CDR2 reads SFDVKD. V trimming: 5 bases; J trimming: 5 bases; junction bases outside the gene matches: 9. CDR3 size: 16 residues. The CDR3 protein is CATSARGTGWTGELFF. CDR3 bases: TGTGCCACCAGTGCCAGAGGGACAGGCTGGACCGGGGAGCTGTTTTTT.

J is TRBJ2-7 and V is TRBV29-1; D could derive from TRBD1 or TRBD2 (6 bases each). V lost 2 bases, J lost 6 bases, and 11 bases lay in between. Germline loops: CDR1 SQVTM, CDR2 ANQGSEA. This CDR3 has 12 residues. CDR3 DNA sequence: TGCAGCGTTGAACGGGGGCCGTCCGAGCAGTACTTC. Amino acids: CSVERGPSEQYF.

This clonotype was found a few times. J is TRBJ2-5 and V is TRBV28, with D perhaps TRBD1 (6 bases). V shed 3 bases and J shed 2 bases, with 13 bases lying between them. CDR1 is MDHEN, CDR2 SYDVKM, per germline. CDR3 length: 15 amino acids. The CDR3 nucleotides are TGTGCCAGCAGTTTGGGGGCAGCCACTCAAGAGACCCAGTACTTC. The encoded protein is CASSLGAATQETQYF.

This clonotype has only a few counts. The chain uses TRBV25-1 and TRBJ2-7; 10 bases agree with TRBD1. The ends lost 4 bases at V and 6 bases at J; junction bases unmatched: 6. The CDR3 covers 14 residues. CDR1 and CDR2 (germline): MGHDK, SYGVNS. The CDR3 loop reads CASSARQGALEQYF. In DNA form, the CDR3 reads TGTGCCAGCAGTGCGAGACAGGGGGCGCTCGAGCAGTACTTC.

This clonotype occurred a few times. V usage is TRBV5-1 and J usage is TRBJ2-3; TRBD2 agrees at 9 bases. There are 15 residues in the CDR3. V was pared by 2 bases and J by 2 bases, with 3 bases of the junction left unmatched. Germline V gives CDR1 SGHRS, CDR2 YFSETQ. The CDR3 spells CASSFSGGVTDTQYF. CDR3 DNA sequence: TGCGCCAGCAGCTTTAGCGGGGGAGTCACAGATACGCAGTATTTT.

CDR3 bases: TGCAGTGCTAGAGATCCAACAGGGGACACCGGGGAGCTGTTTTTT. Translation: CSARDPTGDTGELFF. V usage is TRBV20-1 and J usage is TRBJ2-2, with 7 bases fitting TRBD1. With 0 bases clipped from V and 3 bases from J, the junction kept 4 bases outside the gene matches. Germline CDR1 DFQATT, CDR2 SNEGSKA (reference sequence). The CDR3 spans 15 residues.

This chain uses TRBV25-1 with TRBJ2-7; D remains ambiguous. Trimming left V 8 bases short and J 3 bases short, with 8 bases between. Germline V CDR1 and CDR2: MGHDK, SYGVNS. This CDR3 has 11 residues. CDR3 DNA: TGTGCCAGCGGAGAAATCTACGAGCAGTACTTC. Translating gives CASGEIYEQYF.

The genes are TRBV7-2 and TRBJ2-7, with 8 bases fitting TRBD1. CDR1 is SGHTA and CDR2 is FQGNSA in the germline V gene. The CDR3 has 14 residues. The J segment lost 9 bases and the V segment lost 4 bases, leaving 11 bases of the junction unmatched. In DNA, the CDR3 is TGTGCCAGCAGCTCCCTGAGGACAGGGTTCAGGCAGTACTTC. Amino acid sequence: CASSSLRTGFRQYF. Based on the CDR3 plus reference TRBV7-2 and TRBJ2-7, the full variable domain is GAGVSQSPSNKVTEKGKDVELRCDPISGHTALYWYRQSLGQGLEFLIYFQGNSAPDKSGLPSDRFSAERTGGSVSTLTIQRTQQEDSAVYLCASSSLRTGFRQYFGPGTRLTVT.

The rearrangement links TRBV2 to TRBJ2-7, with TRBD2 matching over 12 bases. The CDR3 consists of 14 residues. V trimming: 7 bases; J trimming: 6 bases; junction bases outside the gene matches: 7. The germline V gene has CDR1 SNHLY and CDR2 FYNNEI. CDR3 loop: CASTRLAGAAEQYF. The CDR3 region has the DNA TGTGCCAGCACACGACTAGCGGGAGCGGCCGAGCAGTACTTC.

This clonotype was seen more than once but under ten times. This rearrangement joins TRBV20-1 to TRBJ2-3; 7 positions agree with TRBD1. Germline V gene lookup returns CDR1 DFQATT and CDR2 SNEGSKA (reference sequence). Unmatched junction bases numbered 7, after V lost 4 bases and J lost 3 bases. The CDR3 runs 14 residues. The CDR3: CSANRQGVTDTQYF. As DNA, the CDR3 is TGCAGTGCTAACAGACAGGGTGTAACAGATACGCAGTATTTT.

About this clonotype itself: A clone one base away is much larger, so this may be a read error. V and J are TRBV25-1 and TRBJ2-1, with D perhaps given as TRBD1 or TRBD2 (5 bases each). V was shortened by 6 bases and J by 9 bases, with 15 bases between the two germline ends. The CDR3 runs to 13 residues. Germline V lookup: CDR1 MGHDK, CDR2 SYGVNS. The CDR3 spells CASRLGGGTEQFF. CDR3 DNA sequence: TGTGCCAGCAGGCTCGGTGGGGGAACTGAGCAGTTCTTC.

This clonotype was counted ten times or more. This sequence joins TRBV7-8 and TRBJ2-5, with TRBD1 matching over 7 bases. With 4 bases clipped from V and 4 bases from J, the junction kept 6 bases outside the gene matches. The CDR3 has 14 residues. The germline CDR1 and CDR2 sequences are SGHVS and FQNEAQ. CDR3 protein: CASSSRQGGETQYF. The DNA of the CDR3 is TGTGCCAGCAGCTCCCGACAGGGTGGAGAGACCCAGTACTTC.

This clonotype was counted between two and nine times. The chain employs TRBV11-2 and TRBJ2-7, with 7 bases identical to TRBD2. Trimming cost V 1 base and J 2 bases; bases outside gene matches: 11. The germline CDR1 and CDR2 sequences are SGHAT and FQNNGV. This CDR3 comprises 17 residues. CDR3 amino acids: CASSLGGGGAATYEQYF. As DNA, the CDR3 is TGTGCCAGCAGCTTAGGGGGGGGTGGGGCGGCGACCTACGAGCAGTACTTC.

This clonotype was recorded a few times. The chain has TRBV27 and TRBJ2-3; D is possibly TRBD2 (6 bases). The CDR3 runs to 13 residues. The germline V gene has CDR1 MNHEY and CDR2 SMNVEV (reference sequence). V lost 8 bases, J lost 2 bases, and 11 bases lay in between. CDR3 nucleotides: TGTGCCAGCCGACTAGTGTCCACAGATACGCAGTATTTT. It encodes CASRLVSTDTQYF.

The table lists this clonotype with many counts. This chain joins TRBV12-3 or TRBV12-4 and TRBJ1-1; TRBD1 matches 10 bases. The CDR3 is made up of 16 amino acids. V shed 3 bases and J 0 bases; nucleotides not matched to a gene: 4. The CDR3 region has the DNA TGTGCCAGCAGTTTCGGACAGGGGGGACTGAACACTGAAGCTTTCTTT. The encoded protein is CASSFGQGGLNTEAFF.